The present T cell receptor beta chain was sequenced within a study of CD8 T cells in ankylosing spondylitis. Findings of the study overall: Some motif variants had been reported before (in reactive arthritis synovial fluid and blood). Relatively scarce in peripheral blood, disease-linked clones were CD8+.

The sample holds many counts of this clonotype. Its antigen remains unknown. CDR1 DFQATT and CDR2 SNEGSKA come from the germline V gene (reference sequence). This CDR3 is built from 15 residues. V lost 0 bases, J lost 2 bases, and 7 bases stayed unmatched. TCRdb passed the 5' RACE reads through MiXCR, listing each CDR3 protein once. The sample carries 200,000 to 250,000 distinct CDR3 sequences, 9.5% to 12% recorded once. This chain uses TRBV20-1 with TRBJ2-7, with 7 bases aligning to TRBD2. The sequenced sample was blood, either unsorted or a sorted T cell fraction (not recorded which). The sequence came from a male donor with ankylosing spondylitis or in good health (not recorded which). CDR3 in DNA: TGCAGTGCTAGAGACCCGAGGGGAGGGACCTACGAGCAGTACTTC. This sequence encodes CSARDPRGGTYEQYF.